The rows below give T cell receptor beta chains drawn from one sample of a study of cytomegalovirus exposure and HLA in healthy donors. Clones were sequenced by immunoSEQ multiplex PCR, and TCRdb holds only the in-frame ones, with some missing. The table has 200,000 to 250,000 clones, more than 75% seen once. The specimen was PBMCs. The receptor source for this set is a human donor in good health. CDR3s include the opening cysteine and the closing phenylalanine or tryptophan. The D gene is left open where the match is weak. Size is stated for part of the rows, as once, few or many counts, or as a class when the clone is expanded.

>TRBJ2-1|TRBV30|TRBD1|-
TGTGCCTGGAGTGGCGGACAGGGTACCTACAATGAGCAGTTCTTC
CAWSGGQGTYNEQFF
>TRBJ2-7|TRBV21-1|-|-
TGTGCCAGCAGCTGGGACAGGGCAGCCTACGAGCAGTACTTC
CASSWDRAAYEQYF
>TRBJ2-7|TRBV5-5|-|once
TGTGCCAGCAGCTTGTACAGGTACTCCTACGAGCAGTACTTC
CASSLYRYSYEQYF
>TRBJ2-7|TRBV7-3|-|-
TGTGCCAGCAGCTTAAATGGGGGGTACGAGCAGTACTTC
CASSLNGGYEQYF
>TRBJ2-7|TRBV19|TRBD1|-
TGTGCCAGTAGTATTTTCCCCGGGACAGAAGACTACGAGCAGTACTTC
CASSIFPGTEDYEQYF
>TRBJ2-5|TRBV5-6|TRBD2|-
TGTGCCAGCAGCTTCGGAGCGGGAAAAGAGACCCAGTACTTC
CASSFGAGKETQYF
>TRBJ2-7|TRBV7-8|TRBD2|-
TGTGCCAGCAGCTTATCATCACACGGGGGGGGCGAGCAGTACTTC
CASSLSSHGGGEQYF
>TRBJ2-7|TRBV21-1|-|-
TGTGCCAGCAAGGGACAGGGGGCCGAGCAGTACTTC
CASKGQGAEQYF
>TRBJ1-2|TRBV29-1|-|-
TGCAGCGTGGATTACAGGGATTTAGGTGGCTACACCTTC
CSVDYRDLGGYTF
>TRBJ2-1|TRBV7-2|TRBD2|-
TGTGCCAGCAGCTCCCTAGCGGGAGTCTACAATGAGCAGTTCTTC
CASSSLAGVYNEQFF
>TRBJ2-2|TRBV4-2|-|-
TGTGCCAGCAGCCAAGAGCGGGTGAACACCGGGGAGCTGTTTTTT
CASSQERVNTGELFF
>TRBJ2-3|TRBV15|TRBD2|-
TGTGCCACCAGCAGACCAACCCCCAGCGGGAGGGCCTTGACAGATACGCAGTATTTT
CATSRPTPSGRALTDTQYF
>TRBJ1-5|TRBV7-9|-|-
TGTTCCAGCAGCTCAAACAATCAGCCCCAGCATTTT
CSSSSNNQPQHF
>TRBJ2-3|TRBV30|-|once
TGTGCCTGGAGTCCTGGACTGAATACGCAGTATTTT
CAWSPGLNTQYF
>TRBJ2-1|TRBV11-2|-|-
TGTGCCAGCAGCGGGAGCTCCTACAATGAGCAGTTCTTC
CASSGSSYNEQFF
>TRBJ1-2|TRBV10-1|-|once
TGCGCCAGTAGCGTAAGGGTCGGCTACACCTTC
CASSVRVGYTF
>TRBJ2-3|TRBV4-2|TRBD2|-
TGTGCCAGCAGCCAAGAGGGCCGCGGGAGTAAGTTGGATACGCAGTATTTT
CASSQEGRGSKLDTQYF